These T cell receptor beta chains were read from a single sample in a study of blood T cell repertoires in COVID-19. The method was immunoSEQ multiplex PCR; TCRdb's version includes in-frame clones alone and lacks a portion of them. The sample shows about 200,000 clones, roughly 90% of them seen only once. The sequenced sample was PBMCs or T cells enriched from blood (not recorded which). The receptors were gathered from a woman in her twenties or thirties with acute COVID-19. The CDR3 runs from the conserved cysteine through the conserved F or W. A D gene is named only where the DNA matches it firmly. A row's size may be missing; if present it is once, few, many or a size class.

>TRBJ1-2|NA|NA|TRBV10-3
TGTGCCATCAGCCCAGGACAGACCTATGGCTACACCTTC
CAISPGQTYGYTF
>TRBJ1-1|NA|NA|TRBV29-1
TGCAGCGTTGCAATGAACACTGAAGCTTTCTTT
CSVAMNTEAFF
>TRBJ1-6|NA|NA|TRBV7-9
TGTGCCAGCCTAGGCGGGAATTCACCCCTCCACTTT
CASLGGNSPLHF
>TRBJ2-1|NA|NA|TRBV7-2
TGTGCCAGCAGCTTAGGGGGGGTTTCCTACAATGAGCAGTTCTTC
CASSLGGVSYNEQFF
>TRBJ1-1|NA|TRBD1|TRBV23-1
TGCGCCAGCAGTCAATCGTTGGGACAGACACGGGCCATCGTGAACACTGAAGCTTTCTTT
CASSQSLGQTRAIVNTEAFF
>TRBJ1-1|NA|NA|TRBV4-1
TGCGCCAGCAGCCAAGCCGGTGGGGGGTTGCGAATAGAAGCTTTCTTT
CASSQAGGGLRIEAFF
>TRBJ1-6|NA|TRBD1|TRBV11-2
TGTGCCAGCAGCTTAGCCGCGACAGGGATTGGTTCACCCCTCCACTTT
CASSLAATGIGSPLHF
>TRBJ1-1|NA|TRBD1|TRBV30
TGTGCCTGGAGTGTAGGGGCGGGACAGGGCGATTTCTTT
CAWSVGAGQGDFF
>TRBJ1-2|NA|TRBD1|TRBV10-3
TGTGCCATCAGTGAGTCGCGGGACAGGGAGGGCTATGGCTACACCTTC
CAISESRDREGYGYTF
>TRBJ1-5|NA|TRBD1|TRBV29-1
TGCAGCGTAGGGACAGGGGTGAGCAATCAGCCCCAGCATTTT
CSVGTGVSNQPQHF
>TRBJ2-2|many|TRBD2|TRBV24-1
TGTGCCACCAGTTCGGTACTAGCGGGGGGGTTCGCGAACACCGGGGAGCTGTTTTTT
CATSSVLAGGFANTGELFF
>TRBJ1-5|NA|TRBD1|TRBV19
TGTGCCAGTAGCCAACAGGGGACCTACAATCAGCCCCAGCATTTT
CASSQQGTYNQPQHF
>TRBJ1-3|NA|TRBD1|TRBV5-1
TGCGCCAGCAGCTTGGAGGGACAGGCAAACACCATATATTTT
CASSLEGQANTIYF
>TRBJ2-6|NA|NA|TRBV7-9
TGTGCCAGCAGCTTCCCCGGTGCTTCTGGGGCCAACGTCCTGACTTTC
CASSFPGASGANVLTF
>TRBJ2-1|NA|TRBD2|TRBV2
TGTGCCAGCAGTGCGGGGGGGGTGAATGAGCAGTTCTTC
CASSAGGVNEQFF
>TRBJ1-4|NA|NA|TRBV3-1/TRBV3-2
TGTGCCAGCAGCCTATCGTGGGGGACAAGGGATGAAAAACTGTTTTTT
CASSLSWGTRDEKLFF
>TRBJ2-7|NA|NA|TRBV7-9
TGTGCCAGCAGCCCTAGCACTACCCCAGGGGAAAACGAGCAGTACTTC
CASSPSTTPGENEQYF
>TRBJ1-1|once|NA|TRBV5-1
TGCGCCAGCAGCTTAAACAGCCCCGGGGGCACTGAAGCTTTCTTT
CASSLNSPGGTEAFF
>TRBJ1-1|NA|NA|TRBV9
TGTGCCAGCAGCGTAGGGGGAGCCGTGGCTTTCTTT
CASSVGGAVAFF
>TRBJ1-5|NA|NA|TRBV4-1
TGCGCCAGCAGCCAACCCGACAGAGGCAATCAGCCCCAGCATTTT
CASSQPDRGNQPQHF
>TRBJ2-3|NA|TRBD2|TRBV5-1
TGCGCCAGCAGCTTAGGACTAGCCACAGATACGCAGTATTTT
CASSLGLATDTQYF
>TRBJ2-7|NA|TRBD1|TRBV6-5
TGTGCCAGCAGGACAGGGGACCCTTACGAGCAGTACTTC
CASRTGDPYEQYF
>TRBJ2-3|NA|TRBD2|TRBV10-1
TGCGCCAGCAGTGGACGCACTAGCGGGGGGAGCCTGGATACGCAGTATTTT
CASSGRTSGGSLDTQYF
>TRBJ2-5|NA|TRBD2|TRBV28
TGTGCCAGCACCGCGCTAGCGGGGGAAGAGACCCAGTACTTC
CASTALAGEETQYF
>TRBJ1-2|NA|NA|TRBV4-3
TGCGCCAGCAGCCAATCGGTCCTCGGGGGGGGCGTGTATGGCTACACCTTC
CASSQSVLGGGVYGYTF
>TRBJ1-2|few|TRBD1|TRBV7-9
TGTGCCAGCAGCGCCGGACAGGGTTTGGGCTATGGCTACACCTTC
CASSAGQGLGYGYTF
>TRBJ2-3|NA|TRBD2|TRBV5-8
TGTGCCAGCAGCTTGGTACTAGCGGGGTCTAGCACAGATACGCAGTATTTT
CASSLVLAGSSTDTQYF
>TRBJ2-4|NA|TRBD2|TRBV4-1
TGCGCCAGCAGCCCCGGGACTATTCTAGCCAAAAACATTCAGTACTTC
CASSPGTILAKNIQYF
>TRBJ1-4|once|TRBD1|TRBV2
TGTGCCAGCAGTCAGGGGGCGGGTGAAAAACTGTTTTTT
CASSQGAGEKLFF
>TRBJ1-4|NA|TRBD1|TRBV4-3
TGCGCCAGCAGCCAAGAAAGGGACAGGGATGAAAAACTGTTTTTT
CASSQERDRDEKLFF
>TRBJ2-6|NA|NA|TRBV4-2
TGTGCCAGCAGTCGCAGGGTTGCTGGGGCCAACGTCCTGACTTTC
CASSRRVAGANVLTF
>TRBJ2-1|NA|TRBD2|TRBV30
TGTGCCTGGAGTGTACCAACTAGCGGCCACAATGAGCAGTTCTTC
CAWSVPTSGHNEQFF
>TRBJ1-2|NA|TRBD1|TRBV27
TGTGCCAGCAGTTTATACAGGGGTAACTATGGCTACACCTTC
CASSLYRGNYGYTF
>TRBJ1-1|NA|TRBD1|TRBV5-4
TGTGCCAGCAGCTACACAGGGGGCGCAGAGAACACTGAAGCTTTCTTT
CASSYTGGAENTEAFF
>TRBJ2-1|NA|NA|TRBV7-9
TGTGCCAGCAGCTTAGCGTCAAACAATGAGCAGTTCTTC
CASSLASNNEQFF
>TRBJ2-1|once|NA|TRBV3-1/TRBV3-2
TGTGCCGGCAGCAGGGACTCCACGCAAGGTGATGAGCAGTTCTTC
CAGSRDSTQGDEQFF
>TRBJ1-2|NA|TRBD1|TRBV30
TGTGCCTGGAGTTCCGGGACAGTACCCTATGGCTACACCTTC
CAWSSGTVPYGYTF
>TRBJ1-1|NA|NA|TRBV15
TGTGCCACCAGCATGTCCCCGGGCACTGAAGCTTTCTTT
CATSMSPGTEAFF
>TRBJ1-1|NA|NA|TRBV19
TGTGCCAGCCAGGGGTTCCTGCGGACTGAAGCTTTCTTT
CASQGFLRTEAFF
>TRBJ1-2|NA|TRBD1|TRBV6-5
TGTGCCAGCGGGACAGGGGGAAACTATGGCTACACCTTC
CASGTGGNYGYTF
>TRBJ2-7|NA|TRBD2|TRBV7-2
TGTGCCAGCAGTTCCCGCGCGGGGGGGTACGAGCAGTACTTC
CASSSRAGGYEQYF
>TRBJ1-1|NA|NA|TRBV5-5
TGTGCCAGCAGCTTGGGGGGCGGCACTGAAGCTTTCTTT
CASSLGGGTEAFF
>TRBJ1-5|NA|TRBD1|TRBV2
TGTGCCAGCAATCGAGATCGACAGGGGGCTCAGCCCCAGCATTTT
CASNRDRQGAQPQHF
>TRBJ2-7|NA|NA|TRBV9
TGTGCCAGCAGCCCTCCCATGGGGGGAGAGAACGAGCAGTACTTC
CASSPPMGGENEQYF
>TRBJ2-7|NA|TRBD2|TRBV11-2
TGTGCCAGCAGCTCAAATAGCGGGGGACGGGGCGAGCAGTACTTC
CASSSNSGGRGEQYF
>TRBJ2-7|NA|NA|TRBV7-9
TGTGCCAGCAGCTCCGGGACATCCTCCTACGAGCAGTACTTC
CASSSGTSSYEQYF
>TRBJ2-3|NA|NA|TRBV10-1
TGCGCCAGCAGTGAGGAGGGGGCAGATACGCAGTATTTT
CASSEEGADTQYF
>TRBJ2-1|NA|NA|TRBV6-5
TGTGCCAGCAGTCCGGACACTTACAATGAGCAGTTCTTC
CASSPDTYNEQFF
>TRBJ1-4|NA|TRBD1|TRBV2
TGTGCCAGCAGTGAAGGAACAGGGGGCGCGTCTGAAAAACTGTTTTTT
CASSEGTGGASEKLFF
>TRBJ2-7|few|NA|TRBV30
TGTGCCTGGTTGGGGAGCAACGAGCAGTACTTC
CAWLGSNEQYF
>TRBJ1-5|NA|TRBD1|TRBV19
TGTGCCAGTAGTATTGACAGGGCCCCCCGGAGCAATCAGCCCCAGCATTTT
CASSIDRAPRSNQPQHF
>TRBJ2-5|NA|TRBD2|TRBV7-3
TGTGCCAGCAGCTTAAACCAGCGGGGCGCCAGGGAGACCCAGTACTTC
CASSLNQRGARETQYF
>TRBJ1-1|few|NA|TRBV6-1
TGTGCCAGCAGTGAAGTCGGGGAAGCTTTCTTT
CASSEVGEAFF
>TRBJ2-1|NA|NA|TRBV12-1
TGTGCCAGCAGCTCAACCCTGTCCGGGACTTGGCATTGGATCTTC
CASSSTLSGTWHWIF
>TRBJ1-3|NA|NA|TRBV5-6
TGTGCCAGCAGCTTTCGGACAGCTGGAAACACCATATATTTT
CASSFRTAGNTIYF
>TRBJ2-5|NA|TRBD1|TRBV6-5
TGTGCCAGCAGTACAACAGGGGGCGTGGGGGAGACCCAGTACTTC
CASSTTGGVGETQYF
>TRBJ2-7|NA|TRBD1|TRBV10-1
TGCGCCAGCAGCCCGGGACAGGCCCTCTACGAGCAGTACTTC
CASSPGQALYEQYF
>TRBJ1-1|NA|NA|TRBV30
TGTGCCTGGAGTGTAGACGGGGGGCGAGCTTTCTTT
CAWSVDGGRAFF
>TRBJ1-2|NA|NA|TRBV7-2
TGTGCCAGCAGCTTAGCGCTCGCACAGGCCTATGGCTACACCTTC
CASSLALAQAYGYTF
>TRBJ2-2|NA|NA|TRBV7-6
TGTGCCAGCAGCTCCACTCCTGTCAACACCGGGGAGCTGTTTTTT
CASSSTPVNTGELFF